Reported below is one T cell receptor beta chain. Authors' data handling: Amplification of reference gene primers was used by the study to estimate nucleated cell counts. Some clones are missing from TCRdb's copy, which holds only in-frame ones; the method was immunoSEQ multiplex PCR. That table gives V, J and clone size, and the DNA gave D and trimming. The data contain some 130,000 clones, around 79% of them singletons. This sample is drawn from a study of blood T cell repertoires in COVID-19. Study information: Samples of COVID-19 (acute and convalescent) were obtained from the United States, Italy and Spain.

The CDR3 extends over 14 amino acids. Germline V gene lookup returns CDR1 KGHSH and CDR2 LQKENI. The ends were cut back, 0 bases at V and 2 bases at J, with 8 bases in the middle. Sequencing was carried out using peripheral blood. This sequence was found in a man aged 55 to 69 with acute or convalescent COVID-19. V usage is TRBV18 and J usage is TRBJ2-7; D not resolved. DNA for the CDR3: TGTGCCAGCTCACCACCTAACAGCCCCTACGAGCAGTACTTC. Its protein product is CASSPPNSPYEQYF.